This T cell receptor beta chain comes out of a study of CD8+CD57+ T cells in acquired aplastic anemia (dated by TCRdb to 2016 to 2018). Regarding the research as a whole: A mean of approximately 3 ug of DNA, ranging from roughly 0.18 to 30 ug, was extracted from sorted CD4+ and CD8+ cells. CD8+CD57+ expansion was defined as frequency above the mean frequency observed in healthy subjects. General conclusions and limits of the study: Between patients and healthy controls, no significant difference in CD8+ Simpson's diversity was found (P=0.060). About 30 CD8+ CDR3 sequences were found in both patients and controls but appeared to be highly expressed in patients and within the immunodominant clones of the patients.

Expansion of CD8+CD57+ cells had been shown by flow cytometry in the patients chosen for sequencing. Every patient had a diagnosis of severe acquired aplastic anemia based on International Study of Aplastic Anemia and Agranulocytosis and Camitta criteria. Patients had received no therapy at the time of blood sampling. TCR repertoires of sorted CD4+ and CD8+ blood T cells from severe aplastic anemia patients and healthy subjects were deep-sequenced in the study. In the USA, patient enrollment took place under clinicaltrials.gov protocols 00001620, 01623167, 00001397, 00071045, 00081523 and 00961064. Ficoll-Paque density gradient centrifugation was used to isolate peripheral blood mononuclear cells. Before DNA extraction, CD4+ and CD8+ T cells were sorted with FACS or magnetic beads. The germline V gene encodes CDR1 LNHDA and CDR2 SQIVND (reference sequence). From the cysteine up to the phenylalanine, the CDR3 has a length of 14 residues. Only CDR3 DNA remains: 42 bases, in frame from the first base.

As concerns this clonotype: Its antigen remains undetermined. One junction end disagrees with the germline gene, perhaps due to a read error.

Genomic DNA served as template for TCR beta VDJ combination and CDR3 sequence profiling. An Illumina HiSeq 2000 was used for TCR repertoire sequencing. The paper's data handling went like this. Repertoires were assessed using TRBV/TRBJ rearrangement plots, CDR3 size and DJ length profiles, and Simpson's diversity index. The immunodominant clone was defined as the most abundant DNA sequence in deep sequencing data. CDR3 amino acid sequences were screened for sharing across subjects and were compared with published repertoires and the VDJdb database. TCRdb reworked the public reads: Q25 trimming with fastp, MiXCR clone assembly, productive beta chains retained. Identical CDR3 proteins give one entry, which carries the most common genes and DNA. The V and J calls and clone size are TCRdb's, not the authors'. The sample table lists about 120,000 distinct CDR3 sequences, 50% to 60% of them with a count of one. 25% to 30% of the sample rests with the top ten.

In this chain, TRBV19 is recombined with TRBJ1-3; no D segment can be confidently identified. The sequenced sample was sorted CD4+, CD8+, or CD8+CD57+ T cells (not recorded which) from PBMCs. This TCR was recovered from a human donor with aplastic anemia. Read as DNA, the sequence is TGTGCCAGTACCGTCGGGAGCTCTGGAAGCACCATATATTTT. The encoded protein is CASTVGSSGSTIYF.